Shown below are 32 T cell receptor beta chains from a single sample sequenced in a study of shared clonotypes between healthy human individuals (dated by TCRdb to the early 2020s). Libraries were built with the immunoSEQ multiplex PCR assay. TCRdb stores this immuneACCESS table with in-frame sequences only. Part of the clones is absent; in the studies checked, under half of the shortfall reflects unresolved V genes, and no reason is known for the rest. The sample table contains roughly 2.6 million clones; only one count was recorded for approximately 94% of them. In total, the top ten clones hold over 0.12% of the sample. Sequencing used naive CD4+ T cells sorted from blood. The intended sense of this specimen's cell subset or site label: CD45RA+ positively selected. The receptors originated from a man between 18 and 35 years old in good health.

The V and J genes are TRBV10-2 and TRBJ2-6, with TRBD1 identical over 7 bases. CDR1 and CDR2 (germline): WSHSY, SAAADI. The junction had 11 bases not matched to a gene; V was cut back by 6 bases and J by 0 bases. The CDR3 has 18 amino acids. CDR3 protein: CASRSGDRAYSGANVLTF. CDR3 DNA: TGCGCCAGCAGGAGTGGGGACAGAGCTTACTCTGGGGCCAACGTCCTGACTTTC.

This chain joins TRBV5-6 and TRBJ2-1, with D maybe TRBD2 (7 bases). The CDR3 runs 16 residues. V gave up 2 bases and J gave up 3 bases, with 15 bases separating them. Germline V gene sequence: CDR1 SGHDT, CDR2 YYEEEE. The CDR3 region is CASSFQGRGYYNEQFF. In nucleotides, the CDR3 is TGTGCCAGCAGCTTTCAAGGGAGGGGGTACTACAATGAGCAGTTCTTC.

The CDR3 here is CASSFPRGGPDVRNEQFF. In DNA, the CDR3 is TGCGCCAGCAGCTTCCCCAGGGGAGGGCCTGATGTGCGCAATGAGCAGTTCTTC. V and J are TRBV5-1 and TRBJ2-1; tentative D call: TRBD2 (7 bases). Trimming took 2 bases from V and 6 from J, leaving 24 bases between them. CDR1 and CDR2 from the germline V gene are SGHRS and YFSETQ. The length of the CDR3 is 18 residues.

In its sample, this clone was seen once. The chain combines TRBV6-6 with TRBJ1-2, with 8 bases fitting TRBD1. This CDR3 contains 15 residues. With V trimmed by 6 bases and J by 4 bases, 10 bases remained unmatched. Germline V gives CDR1 MNHNY, CDR2 SVGAGI (reference sequence). CDR3 sequence: CASRPTAGGVYGYTF. The CDR3 region has the DNA TGTGCCAGCAGACCCACGGCAGGGGGCGTCTATGGCTACACCTTC.

The V gene is TRBV10-3, the J gene TRBJ1-2; D not resolved. V was pared by 0 bases and J by 13 bases, with 12 bases between. The CDR3 consists of 12 residues. The germline V gene encodes CDR1 ENHRY and CDR2 SYGVKD. The CDR3 DNA is TGTGCCATCAGTGAGTCCGCAGTTGAGGCCACCTTC. Its translation is CAISESAVEATF.

The CDR3 coding sequence is TGCGCCAGCAGCTTGACCTTGACCGAGGACTATGGCTACACCTTC. This gives the protein CASSLTLTEDYGYTF. The genes are TRBV5-1 and TRBJ1-2; no firm D call. Germline V lookup: CDR1 SGHRS, CDR2 YFSETQ. The length of the CDR3 is 15 residues. V was trimmed by 1 base and J by 3 bases, leaving 13 bases between them. Full variable domain (outside the CDR3, taken from reference TRBV5-1 and TRBJ1-2): KAGVTQTPRYLIKTRGQQVTLSCSPISGHRSVSWYQQTPGQGLQFLFEYFSETQRNKGNFPGRFSGRQFSNSRSEMNVSTLELGDSALYLCASSLTLTEDYGYTFGSGTRLTVV.

The rearrangement joins TRBV25-1 to TRBJ1-2; TRBD1 aligns across 9 bases. Per germline, CDR1 MGHDK and CDR2 SYGVNS. J was trimmed by 8 bases and V by 2 bases; bases with no gene match: 6. CDR3 length equals 14 residues. In DNA, the CDR3 is TGTGCCAGCAGTGAAGACGGGACAGGGAAAGGCTACACCTTC. This encodes CASSEDGTGKGYTF.

V is TRBV11-2 and J is TRBJ2-7; D might be TRBD1 (6 bases). This CDR3 contains 16 residues. V was cut by 5 bases and J by 5 bases, with 22 bases left in between. Germline values: CDR1 SGHAT, CDR2 FQNNGV. This CDR3 is CASSPGQPGRVHEQYF. The CDR3 DNA reads TGTGCCAGCAGCCCCGGACAGCCGGGACGTGTTCACGAGCAGTACTTC. The entire variable domain, with the rest obtained from reference TRBV11-2 and TRBJ2-7, is as follows: EAGVAQSPRYKIIEKRQSVAFWCNPISGHATLYWYQQILGQGPKLLIQFQNNGVVDDSQLPKDRFSAERLKGVDSTLKIQPAKLEDSAVYLCASSPGQPGRVHEQYFGPGTRLTVT.

The chain carries TRBV5-4 and TRBJ1-4; 7 bases agree with TRBD1. The germline CDR1 and CDR2 sequences are SGHNT and YYREEE (reference sequence). Unmatched junction bases numbered 9, after V lost 4 bases and J lost 12 bases. The CDR3 sequence is 13 residues long. CDR3 loop: CASSVTGRDELFF. In DNA, the CDR3 is TGTGCCAGCAGCGTGACAGGGAGGGATGAACTGTTTTTT.

This clone was recorded a few times. This same CDR3 is encoded by further DNA sequences in the sample. The chain uses TRBV6-5 and TRBJ1-1; 7 nucleotides line up with TRBD1. This CDR3 region has 13 residues. Germline-derived CDR1 and CDR2 are MNHEY and SVGAGI. The V segment lost 3 bases and the J segment 5 bases; nucleotides outside the gene matches: 3. In DNA form, the CDR3 reads TGTGCCAGCAGTTATTCAGGGGGGACTGAAGCTTTCTTT. Protein product: CASSYSGGTEAFF.

V is TRBV4-1 and J is TRBJ2-7; 11 bases are shared with TRBD1. The CDR3 sequence is 19 residues long. Germline V lookup: CDR1 MGHRA, CDR2 YSYEKL. J gave up 2 bases and V 0 bases, and 12 bases lay outside the gene matches. CDR3 amino acids: CASSQDWEPGQGVTYEQYF. The CDR3, as DNA: TGCGCCAGCAGCCAAGACTGGGAACCGGGACAGGGGGTAACCTACGAGCAGTACTTC.

This clone has a handful of counts. The chain employs TRBV5-4 and TRBJ2-3, with 7 bases lining up with TRBD2. CDR1 is SGHNT and CDR2 is YYREEE in the germline V gene (reference sequence). V lost 7 bases, J lost 1 base, and 6 bases stayed unmatched. The CDR3 consists of 14 residues. The CDR3 reads CASGPRGGTDTQYF. In DNA, the CDR3 is TGTGCCAGCGGCCCCCGGGGGGGCACAGATACGCAGTATTTT.

The chain employs TRBV4-3 and TRBJ2-2; the match to TRBD2 covers 8 bases. Germline loops: CDR1 LGHNA, CDR2 YSLEER. The CDR3 runs to 14 residues. Germline trimming cut 5 bases from V and 6 bases from J; bases unmatched to any gene: 5. CDR3: CASSVGREAGELFF. The CDR3 DNA reads TGCGCCAGCAGCGTCGGGAGGGAAGCCGGGGAGCTGTTTTTT.

V and J are TRBV5-1 and TRBJ1-1, with a weak D call TRBD1 (6 bases). V lost 4 bases and J lost 4, with 17 bases in between. The CDR3 sequence is 15 residues long. CDR1 is SGHRS and CDR2 is YFSETQ in the germline V gene. CDR3: CASSQTTGGGTEAFF. The CDR3 DNA reads as TGCGCCAGCAGCCAAACCACCGGAGGGGGCACTGAAGCTTTCTTT.

The chain employs TRBV28 and TRBJ1-4; a possible D gene is TRBD1 (5 bases). With 6 bases removed from V and 5 bases from J, the gap between germline ends came to 19 bases. This CDR3 has 16 amino acids. Germline V gives CDR1 MDHEN, CDR2 SYDVKM. Written as DNA, the CDR3 is TGTGCCAGCAGACCCTCTCAGGGAGGGAGGAATGAAAAACTGTTTTTT. Its translation: CASRPSQGGRNEKLFF.

The chain carries TRBV29-1 and TRBJ2-3; D remains ambiguous. Germline V lookup: CDR1 SQVTM, CDR2 ANQGSEA. The CDR3 length is 13 residues. Trimming removed 2 bases from V and 2 bases from J, with 8 bases in between. This chain's CDR3 is CSVERSDTDTQYF. CDR3 sequence (DNA): TGCAGCGTTGAAAGGTCAGACACAGATACGCAGTATTTT.

This chain joins TRBV7-3 and TRBJ2-2, with 8 bases fitting TRBD2. CDR1 and CDR2 from the germline V gene are SGHTA and FQGTGA. The CDR3 covers 16 residues. V was pared by 0 bases and J by 4 bases, with 4 bases of the junction left unmatched. The CDR3 here is CASSLTSGALTGELFF. The CDR3 coding sequence is TGTGCCAGCAGCTTAACTAGCGGGGCTCTCACCGGGGAGCTGTTTTTT.

V gene TRBV7-9 combines with J gene TRBJ2-4, with TRBD2 matching 8 bases. V was clipped by 1 base and J by 2 bases; unmatched bases: 10. CDR1 is SEHNR and CDR2 is FQNEAQ in the germline V gene (reference sequence). CDR3 length: 18 residues. The CDR3 DNA is TGTGCCAGCAGCTTAGTGAGACGGGAGGGCCCGACCAAAAACATTCAGTACTTC. Its translation: CASSLVRREGPTKNIQYF.

J is TRBJ2-2 and V is TRBV2, with 8 nucleotides matching TRBD1. Per germline, CDR1 SNHLY and CDR2 FYNNEI. V trimming: 4 bases; J trimming: 8 bases; junction bases outside the gene matches: 12. The length of the CDR3 is 16 residues. The CDR3 region has the DNA TGTGCCAGCAGTGGATACAGGGGGGCGACGTCAGGGGAGCTGTTTTTT. Translating it yields CASSGYRGATSGELFF.

J is TRBJ1-2 and V is TRBV19; D might be TRBD1 (5 bases). There are 14 residues in the CDR3. Germline CDR1 LNHDA, CDR2 SQIVND (reference sequence). V dropped 6 bases and J dropped 4 bases, with 15 bases sitting between them. In DNA form, the CDR3 reads TGTGCCAGTAGCGTTCGGGCAGGGACCTATGGCTACACCTTC. Its protein is CASSVRAGTYGYTF.

This chain connects TRBV2 to TRBJ1-5; TRBD1 aligns across 8 bases. Germline V CDR1 and CDR2: SNHLY, FYNNEI. The CDR3 spans 16 residues. V shed 5 bases, J shed 0 bases, and the junction held 6 bases outside the gene matches. The CDR3 nucleotides read TGTGCCAGCAGTCGAAGGACAGGGAATAGCAATCAGCCCCAGCATTTT. It is translated as CASSRRTGNSNQPQHF.

As to this clone: The same CDR3 arises from other DNA sequences in this sample as well. This chain links TRBV7-2 with TRBJ2-7, with 7 positions matching TRBD2. The CDR3 is 12 amino acids. Germline values: CDR1 SGHTA, CDR2 FQGNSA. V lost 2 bases and J lost 7; bases outside the gene matches: 2. The CDR3 sequence: CASSLPGREQYF. The CDR3 coding sequence is TGTGCCAGCAGCTTACCCGGGAGGGAGCAGTACTTC.

The V call is TRBV4-1, the J call TRBJ2-3; TRBD2 aligns across 9 bases. Losses at the gene ends were 8 bases for V and 2 bases for J; bases not matched to a gene: 5. CDR1 is MGHRA, CDR2 YSYEKL, per germline. CDR3 length: 14 residues. The CDR3 region has the DNA TGCGCCAGCTCGGAGCGGGGGGACACAGATACGCAGTATTTT. Protein sequence: CASSERGDTDTQYF.

The chain recombines TRBV5-1 with TRBJ2-2; 8 bases agree with TRBD1. The germline CDR1 and CDR2 sequences are SGHRS and YFSETQ. CDR3 size: 14 residues. After removal of 6 bases from V and 4 bases from J, the junction contained 5 bases not matched to a gene. CDR3 nucleotide sequence: TGCGCCAGCACCCCCGGGACAGGCACCGGGGAGCTGTTTTTT. Its translation: CASTPGTGTGELFF.

This sequence joins TRBV12-2 and TRBJ2-1; the table's D gene call, TRBD2, was not cross checked with the DNA. TRBV12-2 represents a pseudogene. The CDR3 loop spans 15 amino acids. CDR3 sequence (DNA): TGTGCAAGTCGCTTAGCCGGGGACTCGTACAATGAGCAGTTCTTC. This sequence encodes CASRLAGDSYNEQFF.

This chain joins TRBV19 and TRBJ2-1; D possibly corresponds to TRBD1 (6 bases). V was clipped by 7 bases and J by 0 bases, with 10 bases between them. Germline CDR1 LNHDA, CDR2 SQIVND (reference sequence). The CDR3 loop spans 14 amino acids. CDR3 DNA: TGTGCCAGTACCCAGGGGAGCTCCTACAATGAGCAGTTCTTC. Protein product: CASTQGSSYNEQFF.

The CDR3 coding sequence is TGTGCCAGCAGCCACAACCCCACCGGGGAGCTGTTTTTT. Its translation: CASSHNPTGELFF. The V gene is TRBV11-3, the J gene TRBJ2-2; no clear D. Germline lookup yields CDR1 SGHNT and CDR2 YENEEA. This CDR3 is built from 13 residues. V was trimmed by 5 bases and J by 4 bases, leaving 8 bases between them.

The chain recombines TRBV4-2 with TRBJ2-5; 9 positions match TRBD2. J lost 4 bases, V lost 4 bases, and 4 bases had no gene match. CDR3 length: 14 amino acids. Germline V CDR1 and CDR2: LGHNA, YNFKEQ. The CDR3 here is CASSRLLAGETQYF. CDR3 DNA: TGTGCCAGCAGCCGCCTACTAGCGGGAGAGACCCAGTACTTC.

The V and J genes are TRBV7-9 and TRBJ2-2, with D possibly matching TRBD2 (6 bases). The CDR3 is 15 residues long. V was clipped by 4 bases and J by 0 bases, with 9 bases between them. The germline V gene has CDR1 SEHNR and CDR2 FQNEAQ (reference sequence). This CDR3 reads CASSYGTSNTGELFF. DNA of the CDR3: TGTGCCAGCAGCTACGGGACTTCGAACACCGGGGAGCTGTTTTTT. The full variable domain, its missing parts supplied by reference TRBV7-9 and TRBJ2-2, is DTGVSQNPRHKITKRGQNVTFRCDPISEHNRLYWYRQTLGQGPEFLTYFQNEAQLEKSRLLSDRFSAERPKGSFSTLEIQRTEQGDSAMYLCASSYGTSNTGELFFGEGSRLTVL.

J is TRBJ2-3 and V is TRBV5-1; the match to TRBD2 covers 14 bases. The CDR3 is made up of 16 amino acids. Germline V gene lookup returns CDR1 SGHRS and CDR2 YFSETQ. Trimming removed 3 bases from V and 5 bases from J; junction bases left unmatched: 5. The CDR3 sequence is CASSSGLAGVKDTQYF. Here the CDR3 DNA reads TGCGCCAGCAGCTCGGGACTAGCGGGAGTGAAAGATACGCAGTATTTT. The complete variable domain, with remaining parts taken from reference TRBV5-1 and TRBJ2-3, reads KAGVTQTPRYLIKTRGQQVTLSCSPISGHRSVSWYQQTPGQGLQFLFEYFSETQRNKGNFPGRFSGRQFSNSRSEMNVSTLELGDSALYLCASSSGLAGVKDTQYFGPGTRLTVL.

This clone appeared a single time. This chain uses TRBV5-1 with TRBJ2-6; TRBD1 aligns across 12 bases. Trimming cost V 0 bases and J 2 bases; bases outside gene matches: 3. The germline V gene encodes CDR1 SGHRS and CDR2 YFSETQ. The CDR3 totals 18 residues. CDR3 loop: CASSLAGQGAPGANVLTF. CDR3 DNA: TGCGCCAGCAGCTTGGCGGGACAGGGGGCCCCTGGGGCCAACGTCCTGACTTTC.

The rearrangement uses TRBV7-2 and TRBJ1-2; 8 bases fit TRBD1. J was trimmed by 7 bases and V by 5 bases; bases with no gene match: 9. The CDR3 is made up of 14 amino acids. Per the germline V gene, CDR1 is SGHTA and CDR2 is FQGNSA. This chain's CDR3 is CASSVGQVSGGYTF. The CDR3 nucleotides read TGTGCCAGCAGCGTGGGACAGGTGTCCGGTGGCTACACCTTC.